Listed below are T cell receptor beta chains from one sample, sequenced in a study of Graves' ophthalmopathy and Graves' hyperthyroidism. TCRdb redid the calling of the multiplex PCR reads with MiXCR, one entry per CDR3 protein. Of over 450,000 distinct CDR3 sequences listed, 14% were seen once; the top ten hold 8% to 10%. Sequencing was performed on blood. These receptors all stem from a woman aged 25 to 39 with Graves' ophthalmopathy. CDR3s include the opening cysteine and the closing phenylalanine or tryptophan. A D gene is named only where the DNA matches it firmly. The size field reads once, few, many or a size class.

v_gene	j_gene	len	abundance	d_gene	CDR3nt	CDR3aa
TRBV27	TRBJ1-1	13	many	.	TGTGCCAGCAGTTACCGTTCAGGCACTGAAGCTTTCTTT	CASSYRSGTEAFF
TRBV28	TRBJ1-2	15	many	.	TGTGCCAGCAGTTCATCGACCGAAGCTAACTATGGCTACACCTTC	CASSSSTEANYGYTF
TRBV27	TRBJ2-2	13	few	.	TGTGCCAGCTCTACTAGAAGTGCCGGGGAGCTGTTTTTT	CASSTRSAGELFF
TRBV28	TRBJ2-2	16	many	.	TGTGCCAGCAGTCCGAGTGGGGGGCCGGGCACCGGGGAGCTGTTTTTT	CASSPSGGPGTGELFF
TRBV10-3	TRBJ2-7	16	many	TRBD2	TGTGCCATCAGTGAGTCGCGGGCGGGGGGAGGCTACGAGCAGTACTTC	CAISESRAGGGYEQYF
TRBV12-3/TRBV12-4	TRBJ1-3	16	many	.	TGTGCCAGCGAAGGACCCGACGGCCGGAGTAGAAACACCATATATTTT	CASEGPDGRSRNTIYF
TRBV29-1	TRBJ1-1	13	many	TRBD1	TGCAGCGTTGAACGGCAGGGGGACACTGAAGCTTTCTTT	CSVERQGDTEAFF
TRBV2	TRBJ1-1	13	many	.	TGTGCCGGCAGCCGATCTATGAACACTGAAGCTTTCTTT	CAGSRSMNTEAFF
TRBV11-2	TRBJ2-2	15	many	TRBD1	TGTGCCAGCAGCTTCCGGGACAGGGCCACCGGGGAGCTGTTTTTT	CASSFRDRATGELFF
TRBV27	TRBJ2-4	14	few	.	TGTGCCAGCAGTCCGGTCCCGGGACTCGGTATTCAGTACTTC	CASSPVPGLGIQYF
TRBV6-1	TRBJ1-1	13	many	.	TGTGCCAGCAGTGAACAGGGGAGGACTGAAGCTTTCTTT	CASSEQGRTEAFF
TRBV25-1	TRBJ1-1	15	many	.	TGTGCCAGCAGTGCCTTAGGGCACCAGAACACTGAAGCTTTCTTT	CASSALGHQNTEAFF